The rows below give T cell receptor beta chains drawn from one sample of a study of PD-1 blockade in classical Hodgkin lymphoma. Produced via immunoSEQ multiplex PCR; TCRdb's table is partial and in-frame only. The profile shows about 93,000 clones, roughly 78% of them singletons. The source was peripheral blood mononuclear cells (PBMCs), collected before the fourth cycle of nivolumab. Source of these receptors: a human donor with classical Hodgkin lymphoma. Each CDR3 is given without its conserved first and last residue.

TRBV7-7	TRBJ2-1	17	ASSSQPPLSGGPYNEQF
TRBV7-2	TRBJ2-2	15	ASRLTGMPSNTGELF
TRBV7-2	TRBJ2-3	13	ASSFNGRIEDTQY
TRBV27	TRBJ2-1	14	ASSLSSGGSYNEQF
TRBV7-9	TRBJ1-1	13	ASSLRWGMNTEAF
TRBV11-2	TRBJ2-7	12	ASSWTSGRYEQY
TRBV10-3	TRBJ2-2	14	AISEQRQENTGELF
TRBV15	TRBJ2-2	14	ATSRGDRGSGGELF
TRBV19	TRBJ2-7	11	ASSPFTRVKQY
TRBV6-5	TRBJ2-3	14	ASSYMPGGGGDTQY
TRBV25-1	TRBJ1-5	15	ASSEGESRGPNQPQH
TRBV15	TRBJ2-3	13	ATSRRTGNGDTQY
TRBV10-3	TRBJ1-4	11	AIRGDTYEKLF
TRBV11-2	TRBJ2-1	12	ASSNLRGVKEQF
TRBV9	TRBJ2-6	16	ASSVGQGAGSGANVLT
TRBV2	TRBJ1-2	11	ASSADSNYGYT